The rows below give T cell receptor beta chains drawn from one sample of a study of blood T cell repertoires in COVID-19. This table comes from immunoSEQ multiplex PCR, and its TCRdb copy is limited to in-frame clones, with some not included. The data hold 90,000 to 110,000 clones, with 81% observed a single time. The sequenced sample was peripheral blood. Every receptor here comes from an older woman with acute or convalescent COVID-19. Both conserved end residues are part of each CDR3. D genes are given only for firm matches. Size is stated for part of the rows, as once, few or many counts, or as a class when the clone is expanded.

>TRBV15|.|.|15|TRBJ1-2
TGTGCCACCAGCAGAGATCGGCACAGGGACGGTGGCTACACCTTC
CATSRDRHRDGGYTF
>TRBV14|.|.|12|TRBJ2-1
TGTGCCAGCAGCCAATACCAGGGAGGGCAGTTCTTC
CASSQYQGGQFF
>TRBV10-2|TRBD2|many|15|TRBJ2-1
TGCGCCAGCAGAGCCAGCGGGAGGAATGTAAATGAGCAGTTCTTC
CASRASGRNVNEQFF
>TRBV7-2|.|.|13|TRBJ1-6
TGTGCCAGCAGCAGGGAGAGCTATTCACCCCTCCACTTT
CASSRESYSPLHF
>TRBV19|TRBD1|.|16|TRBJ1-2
TGTGCCAGTAGTACGACAGGGGGCGCGAATGTAAATGGCTACACCTTC
CASSTTGGANVNGYTF
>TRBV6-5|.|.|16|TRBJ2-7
TGTGCCAGCAGTTGGGAACCCGTGCGGGCTTCCTACGAGCAGTACTTC
CASSWEPVRASYEQYF
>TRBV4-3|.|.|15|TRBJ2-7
TGCGCCAGCAGCCAAGGGGTGACTAGAACGTACGAGCAGTACTTC
CASSQGVTRTYEQYF
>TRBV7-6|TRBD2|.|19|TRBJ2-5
TGTGCCAGCAGCTTCGACCCGGCTAGCGGGAGGGATGGAGGGGAGACCCAGTACTTC
CASSFDPASGRDGGETQYF
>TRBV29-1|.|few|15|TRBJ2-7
TGCAGCGTTCTAAAGCTCCGGGACACTACCTACGAGCAGTACTTC
CSVLKLRDTTYEQYF
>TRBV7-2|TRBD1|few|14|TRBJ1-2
TGTGCCAGCAGCTTAAAAGGACAGGGGGTTGGCTACACCTTC
CASSLKGQGVGYTF
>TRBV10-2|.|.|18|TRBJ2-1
TGCGCCAGCAGTGAGAGGGGATTTGGCGGCAGCTCCTACAATGAGCAGTTCTTC
CASSERGFGGSSYNEQFF
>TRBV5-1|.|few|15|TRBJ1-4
TGCGCCAGCAGCTTGGGTGCAGGCGCAGATGAAAAACTGTTTTTT
CASSLGAGADEKLFF
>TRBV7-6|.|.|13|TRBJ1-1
TGTGCCAGCACCCGAATCGGGGACACTGAAGCTTTCTTT
CASTRIGDTEAFF
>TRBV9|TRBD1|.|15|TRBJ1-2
TGTGCCAGCAGCGTAGTCCCGACAGGGCCCGAGGGCTACACCTTC
CASSVVPTGPEGYTF
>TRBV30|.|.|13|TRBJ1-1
TGTGCCTGGACTAGGAACCGAGACACTGAAGCTTTCTTT
CAWTRNRDTEAFF
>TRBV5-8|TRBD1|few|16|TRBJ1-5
TGTGCCAGCAGCGTCACTAACAGGGGTGGCGGTCAGCCCCAGCATTTT
CASSVTNRGGGQPQHF
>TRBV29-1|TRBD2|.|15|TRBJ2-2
TGCAGCGTTGCCGGTGCGGGAGGCCTCACCGGGGAGCTGTTTTTT
CSVAGAGGLTGELFF
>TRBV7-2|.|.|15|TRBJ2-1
TGTGCCAGCAGCTTGGCTGGGAGTCCCTACAATGAGCAGTTCTTC
CASSLAGSPYNEQFF
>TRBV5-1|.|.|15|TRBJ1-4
TGCGCCAGCAGCTTTGGGGGGGCTGGTAATGAAAAACTGTTTTTT
CASSFGGAGNEKLFF
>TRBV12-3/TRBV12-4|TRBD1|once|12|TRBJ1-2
TGTGCCAGCAGCAACAGGGGCCATGGCTACACCTTC
CASSNRGHGYTF
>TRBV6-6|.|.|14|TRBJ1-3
TGTGCCAGCAGGGACTCAACCGCTGGAAACACCATATATTTT
CASRDSTAGNTIYF
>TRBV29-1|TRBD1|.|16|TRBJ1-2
TGCAGCGCTGCCGAGGGCGGGACAGGGGGCCGGAATGGCTACACCTTC
CSAAEGGTGGRNGYTF
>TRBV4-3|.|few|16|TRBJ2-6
TGCGCCAGCAGCCAAACAGTCGGTACTGGGGCCAACGTCCTGACTTTC
CASSQTVGTGANVLTF
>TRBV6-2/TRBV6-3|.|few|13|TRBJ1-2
TGTGCCAGCAGCTCCGGGTCCCACTATGGCTACACCTTC
CASSSGSHYGYTF
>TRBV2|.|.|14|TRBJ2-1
TGTGCCAGCACGGCAGGCCGCTCCTACAATGAGCAGTTCTTC
CASTAGRSYNEQFF
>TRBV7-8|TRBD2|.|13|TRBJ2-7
TGTGCCAGCAGCCGGACTAGCTTGGGCGAGCAGTACTTC
CASSRTSLGEQYF
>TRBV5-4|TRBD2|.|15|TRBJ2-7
TGTGCCAGCAGCTTACCTAGCGGGGGGGTAGGGGAGCAGTACTTC
CASSLPSGGVGEQYF
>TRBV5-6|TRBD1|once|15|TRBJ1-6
TGTGCCAGCAGCTTGGTGCAGGGGGCGCTTTCACCCCTCCACTTT
CASSLVQGALSPLHF
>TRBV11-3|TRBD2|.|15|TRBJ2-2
TGTGCCAGCAGCCCCGGGGGGGCTAACACCGGGGAGCTGTTTTTT
CASSPGGANTGELFF
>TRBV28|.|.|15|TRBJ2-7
TGTGCCAGCAGTTTTGGGACTTCCGCGGATTTCGAGCAGTACTTC
CASSFGTSADFEQYF
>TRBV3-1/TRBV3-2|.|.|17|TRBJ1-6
TGTGCCAGCAGCCCTGATAGTGGGCTATCCTATAATTCACCCCTCCACTTT
CASSPDSGLSYNSPLHF
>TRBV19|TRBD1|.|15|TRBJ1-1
TGTGCCAGTAGTATAATGGGACAGGGGAACACTGAAGCTTTCTTT
CASSIMGQGNTEAFF
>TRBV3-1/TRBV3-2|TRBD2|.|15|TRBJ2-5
TGTGCCAGCGTACTAGCGGGAGGGCCATCGGAGACCCAGTACTTC
CASVLAGGPSETQYF
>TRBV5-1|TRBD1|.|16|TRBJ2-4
TGCGCCAGCAGCACCGGACAGGAGTTAGCCAAAAACATTCAGTACTTC
CASSTGQELAKNIQYF
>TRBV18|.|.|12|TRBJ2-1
TGTGCCAGCTCACCCAGTAAGAATGAGCAGTTCTTC
CASSPSKNEQFF
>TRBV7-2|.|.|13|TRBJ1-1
TGTGCCAGCCGTATAGGGGTGAACACTGAAGCTTTCTTT
CASRIGVNTEAFF
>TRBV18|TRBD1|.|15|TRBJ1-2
TGTGCCAGCTCACCAGGGGACAGGTGGAACTATGGCTACACCTTC
CASSPGDRWNYGYTF
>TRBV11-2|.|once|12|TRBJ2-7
TGTGCCAGCAGCCTGGACAGCTACGAGCAGTACTTC
CASSLDSYEQYF
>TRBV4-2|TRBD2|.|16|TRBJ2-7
TGTGCCAGCAGCCAAGAAGGGACTAGCGACTCCTACGAGCAGTACTTC
CASSQEGTSDSYEQYF
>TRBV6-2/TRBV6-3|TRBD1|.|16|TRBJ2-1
TGTGCCAGCAGTTACGCGGAACCGGGACAGAACAATGAGCAGTTCTTC
CASSYAEPGQNNEQFF
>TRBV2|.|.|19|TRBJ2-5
TGTGCCAGCAGTGGAGCGGGTGATATCGGGAAGCTTCCCTTCGAGACCCAGTACTTC
CASSGAGDIGKLPFETQYF
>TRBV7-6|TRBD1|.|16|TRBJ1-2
TGTGCCAGCAGCTTAGGCCGGACAGGGACAAACTATGGCTACACCTTC
CASSLGRTGTNYGYTF
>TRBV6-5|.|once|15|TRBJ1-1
TGTGCCAGCAGCCAATTGGGGAGGGGGAACACTGAAGCTTTCTTT
CASSQLGRGNTEAFF
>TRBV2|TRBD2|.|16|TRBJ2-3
TGTGCCAGCAGTCGTAGCGGGGGGCCTTCCACAGATACGCAGTATTTT
CASSRSGGPSTDTQYF
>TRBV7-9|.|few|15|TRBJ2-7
TGTGCCAGCAGCTTAGGGGGGGAAATCTCCTACGAGCAGTACTTC
CASSLGGEISYEQYF
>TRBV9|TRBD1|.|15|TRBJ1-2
TGTGCCAGCAGCTCCCGACAGGGCGGGAACTATGGCTACACCTTC
CASSSRQGGNYGYTF
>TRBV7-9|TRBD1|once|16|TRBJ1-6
TGTGCCAGCAGCTTAGGTACTCCAGGGGGAAGTTCACCCCTCCACTTT
CASSLGTPGGSSPLHF
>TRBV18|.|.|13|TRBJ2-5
TGTGCCAGCCACACCCTACAGGGAGAGACCCAGTACTTC
CASHTLQGETQYF
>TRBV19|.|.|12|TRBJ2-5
TGTGCCAGTAGTGGCGGGATCGAGACCCAGTACTTC
CASSGGIETQYF
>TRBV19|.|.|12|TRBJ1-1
TGTGCCAGTATAGCCGGGAACACTGAAGCTTTCTTT
CASIAGNTEAFF
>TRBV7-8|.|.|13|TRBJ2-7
TGTGCCAGCAGCCCTAATGCGGCCTACGAGCAGTACTTC
CASSPNAAYEQYF
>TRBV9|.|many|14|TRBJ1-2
TGTGCCAGCACCACAGGACAGACCAACTATGGCTACACCTTC
CASTTGQTNYGYTF
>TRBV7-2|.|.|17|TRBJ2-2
TGTGCCAGCAGCCTCCATAAAGGAGTGGCGAACACCGGGGAGCTGTTTTTT
CASSLHKGVANTGELFF
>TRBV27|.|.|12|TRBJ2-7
TGTGCCAGCAGCCCGAGCTCCTACGAGCAGTACTTC
CASSPSSYEQYF
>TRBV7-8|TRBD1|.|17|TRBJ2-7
TGTGCCAGCAGCTTACGACGCGGGACAGGGGGATCCTACGAGCAGTACTTC
CASSLRRGTGGSYEQYF